A selection of T cell receptor beta chains follows, all from one sample in a study of STAT5B mutations in CD4+ large granular lymphocyte leukemia. The assay was immunoSEQ multiplex PCR, and TCRdb's table has in-frame clones only and misses some. The profile shows over 45,000 clones, around 70% of them singletons. What was sequenced was CD4+ T cells from blood buffy coats. The source of these receptors is a human donor in good health. CDR3s include the opening cysteine and the closing phenylalanine or tryptophan. The D gene is left open where the match is weak. Rows may omit the clone size; those that give it use once, few, many or a size class.

>NA|few|TRBV6-1|TRBJ1-4
TGTGCCGGAGGGAGGGGCGCGAATGAAAAACTGTTTTTT
CAGGRGANEKLFF
>NA|NA|TRBV7-8|TRBJ1-5
TGTGCCAGCAGCTTAGTGGACTTCAATCAGCCCCAGCATTTT
CASSLVDFNQPQHF
>NA|NA|TRBV7-9|TRBJ1-6
TGTGCCAGCAGCCCCGCGGCACTGGGGGATTCACCCCTCCACTTT
CASSPAALGDSPLHF
>NA|NA|TRBV7-2|TRBJ1-2
TGTGCCAGCAGCTTAGACCGGACAGACGCTTTCTACACCTTC
CASSLDRTDAFYTF
>TRBD1|NA|TRBV25-1|TRBJ1-2
TGTGCCAGCAGTGCGGCAGGGGGCGCAGAGGATGGCTACACCTTC
CASSAAGGAEDGYTF
>TRBD2|NA|TRBV2|TRBJ2-7
TGTGCCAGCAGTCCTGGACTAGCGGGGGGAACCTCGGAGCAGTACTTC
CASSPGLAGGTSEQYF
>NA|NA|TRBV18|TRBJ2-7
TGTGCCAGCTCACCATCCGCTAGGGTGACTAACGAGCAGTACTTC
CASSPSARVTNEQYF
>TRBD2|NA|TRBV9|TRBJ2-3
TGTGCCAGCAGCGTGGCGGGGGGGATCACAGATACGCAGTATTTT
CASSVAGGITDTQYF
>TRBD2|NA|TRBV19|TRBJ2-5
TGTGCCAGTCGAAAAGCGGGGAGGGAGACCCAGTACTTC
CASRKAGRETQYF
>TRBD1|NA|TRBV18|TRBJ1-5
TGTGCCAGCTCACCAACAGGGGCTAGCAATCAGCCCCAGCATTTT
CASSPTGASNQPQHF
>NA|few|TRBV19|TRBJ1-2
TGTGCCAGTAGTATTCAGACAGCGCTACGTGGCTACACCTTC
CASSIQTALRGYTF
>TRBD1|NA|TRBV5-1|TRBJ1-3
TGCGCCAGCAGCCCTGGACAGGGGGCGGACACCATATATTTT
CASSPGQGADTIYF
>NA|NA|TRBV30|TRBJ1-1
TGTGCCTGGAATCACGGGACTGAAGCTTTCTTT
CAWNHGTEAFF
>NA|NA|TRBV7-8|TRBJ1-1
TGTGCCAGCAGCTCCCGGGGGGGGAAAACTGAAGCTTTCTTT
CASSSRGGKTEAFF
>NA|once|TRBV5-1|TRBJ1-2
TGCGCCAGCAGCTTGGACAGTTTTGATGGCTACACCTTC
CASSLDSFDGYTF
>TRBD1|NA|TRBV28|TRBJ2-5
TGTGCCAGCAGTTTACTCGGGACAGGGATACAAGAGACCCAGTACTTC
CASSLLGTGIQETQYF
>NA|few|TRBV7-9|TRBJ1-3
TGTGCCAGCAGCCCTATTTTTGCGGATGGAAACACCATATATTTT
CASSPIFADGNTIYF
>TRBD1|NA|TRBV6-6|TRBJ1-6
TGTGCCAGCAGGACCGGGACAGTAAATTCACCCCTCCACTTT
CASRTGTVNSPLHF
>TRBD1|NA|TRBV5-5|TRBJ2-1
TGTGCCACTAAGACAGGGAATGGCTACAATGAGCAGTTCTTC
CATKTGNGYNEQFF
>TRBD2|once|TRBV4-2|TRBJ2-5
TGTGCCAGCAGCCGAGGACTAGCGGGGGCCACTCAAGAGACCCAGTACTTC
CASSRGLAGATQETQYF
>NA|NA|TRBV9|TRBJ2-4
TGTGCCAGCAGCGTAGCTTCTGGACTTCAGTACTTC
CASSVASGLQYF
>NA|NA|TRBV11-2|TRBJ1-5
TGTGCCAGCAGCTTAGACGGGGGTGGAAGCAATCAGCCCCAGCATTTT
CASSLDGGGSNQPQHF
>TRBD1|NA|TRBV29-1|TRBJ1-1
TGCAGCGTCACGGACAGGGACAAAATCCAAGCTTTCTTT
CSVTDRDKIQAFF
>NA|NA|TRBV23-1|TRBJ1-1
TGCGCCAGCAGTCGTGGGGCGAAGAAGACTGAAGCTTTCTTT
CASSRGAKKTEAFF
>NA|NA|TRBV27|TRBJ1-4
TGTGCCAGCAGTTTATGGGGCAGGGCCCCTTCTGCAACTAATGAAAAACTGTTTTTT
CASSLWGRAPSATNEKLFF
>NA|few|TRBV30|TRBJ1-4
TGTGCCTGGACGACGGGTGTGGGTGAAAAACTGTTTTTT
CAWTTGVGEKLFF
>NA|NA|TRBV30|TRBJ2-1
TGTGCCGGGGGAGGAGGGGGTACTTTCAATGAGCAGTTCTTC
CAGGGGGTFNEQFF
>TRBD1|NA|TRBV2|TRBJ1-6
TGTGCCAGCGTGGGACAGGGTGTTGGAAATTCACCCCTCCACTTT
CASVGQGVGNSPLHF